This T cell receptor beta chain was identified during a study of blood T cell repertoires in COVID-19. Study summary: Collection of acute and convalescent COVID-19 samples took place in the United States, Italy and Spain. T cells, B-cell-depleted T cells, or PBMCs supplied cDNA or gDNA.

The authors' processing: Estimated nucleated cell counts came from reference gene primer amplification. Generated by immunoSEQ multiplex PCR, the TCRdb table keeps only in-frame clones and is missing some. That table supplies the V and J calls and clone size; D and trimming were determined from the DNA. The sample yields 270,000 or so clones, roughly 79% seen once. From germline, CDR1 is SGHRS and CDR2 YFSETQ. Trimming shortened V by 0 bases and J by 4 bases, and 5 bases separated the two germline ends. CDR3 length equals 13 residues. The sequenced sample consisted of peripheral blood. This rearrangement joins TRBV5-1 to TRBJ1-5; D uncertain. The source of this sequence is an older woman with active or convalescent COVID-19. The CDR3 sequence is CASSLGENQPQHF. The CDR3 region has the DNA TGCGCCAGCAGCTTGGGGGAGAATCAGCCCCAGCATTTT.